This TCR beta chain was sequenced during a study of memory CD4+ T cells and cytomegalovirus serostatus. Single viable CD3+CD4+CD8-CD45RO+ cells were sorted as the memory CD4+ T cells. Produced via immunoSEQ multiplex PCR; TCRdb's table is partial and in-frame only. The sample lists 60,000 to 70,000 clones, about 78% seen once, with 4% to 5% in the top ten. The sequence derives from an adult in good health and CMV-seropositive. Sequencing was performed on memory CD4+ T cells from blood.

The CDR3 sequence: CASSEQGIYEQYF. CDR3 coding DNA: TGTGCCAGCAGCGAACAGGGTATCTACGAGCAGTACTTC. This rearrangement joins TRBV7-9 to TRBJ2-7; maybe TRBD1 (6 bases). With 5 bases removed from V and 3 bases from J, the gap between germline ends came to 11 bases. Germline CDR1 is SEHNR and CDR2 is FQNEAQ (reference sequence). The CDR3 has 13 residues. The complete variable domain, with remaining parts taken from reference TRBV7-9 and TRBJ2-7, reads DTGVSQNPRHKITKRGQNVTFRCDPISEHNRLYWYRQTLGQGPEFLTYFQNEAQLEKSRLLSDRFSAERPKGSFSTLEIQRTEQGDSAMYLCASSEQGIYEQYFGPGTRLTVT.